This entry lists 16 T cell receptor beta chains sequenced from one sample in a study of human T cells and chemical hapten exposure. Time point denoted: patch test 2, 6 weeks after DPC sensitization. The treatment denotes: therapeutic diphenylcyclopropenone sensitization with weekly scalp DPC. A single record per CDR3 protein comes from TCRdb applying MiXCR to the RACE reads. The table includes approximately 87,000 distinct CDR3 sequences, 10% to 12% detected once. Sequencing used whole blood, obtained in connection with sensitization to the hapten diphenylcyclopropenone (DPC). The source is a woman in her 40s with alopecia areata. Some clones in this sample may be carry-over from other donors' samples.

This clonotype was recorded many times. This chain uses TRBV6-5 with TRBJ2-3; 8 bases are shared with TRBD2. The germline V gene has CDR1 MNHEY and CDR2 SVGAGI. The CDR3 loop spans 16 amino acids. J gave up 6 bases and V 6 bases, and 14 bases lay outside the gene matches. The CDR3 sequence: CASSQLVTGGPDTQYF. The CDR3 coding sequence is TGTGCCAGCAGCCAGCTCGTAACGGGGGGGCCGGATACGCAGTATTTT.

The chain recombines TRBV2 with TRBJ1-5, with D hard to call. This CDR3 comprises 15 residues. CDR1 and CDR2 from the germline V gene are SNHLY and FYNNEI. Trimming shortened V by 0 bases and J by 1 base, and 7 bases separated the two germline ends. The CDR3 DNA reads TGTGCCAGCAGTGAAGCAGGACCGAGCAATCAGCCCCAGCATTTT. It translates to CASSEAGPSNQPQHF.

The chain links TRBV11-3 to TRBJ2-7; D is ambiguous. The V end lost 2 bases, the J end lost 3 bases, and 14 bases lay between the germline ends. The length of the CDR3 is 15 residues. CDR1 and CDR2 from the germline V gene are SGHNT and YENEEA. CDR3 nucleotide sequence: TGTGCCAGCAGCTTACAGCCCCTCCCAATCTACGAGCAGTACTTC. Protein product: CASSLQPLPIYEQYF. Looking up the rest from reference TRBV11-3 and TRBJ2-7 gives the full variable domain: EAGVVQSPRYKIIEKKQPVAFWCNPISGHNTLYWYLQNLGQGPELLIRYENEEAVDDSQLPKDRFSAERLKGVDSTLKIQPAELGDSAVYLCASSLQPLPIYEQYFGPGTRLTVT.

This clonotype was detected ten times or more. The chain is built from TRBV6-1 and TRBJ1-3; 8 bases map to TRBD1. V lost 3 bases and J lost 0; bases outside the gene matches: 10. CDR1 MNHNS and CDR2 SASEGT come from the germline V gene. This CDR3 has 18 residues. The CDR3 is CASSDRGLRVLSGNTIYF. The CDR3 DNA is TGTGCCAGCAGTGACAGGGGGCTCCGGGTCCTCTCTGGAAACACCATATATTTT.

This chain uses TRBV12-3 or TRBV12-4 with TRBJ1-2; tentatively, D is TRBD1 (5 bases). There are 12 residues in the CDR3. The V end lost 8 bases, the J end lost 5 bases, and 12 bases lay between the germline ends. The CDR3 nucleotides are TGTGCCAGCTCCGGGACGGGTTATGGCTACACCTTC. It translates to CASSGTGYGYTF.

The rearrangement joins TRBV9 to TRBJ2-5, with D uncertain. Germline values: CDR1 SGDLS, CDR2 YYNGEE. The CDR3 spans 14 residues. V was pared by 0 bases and J by 0 bases, with 6 bases between. CDR3 DNA sequence: TGTGCCAGCAGCGTAGAACCGTACCAAGAGACCCAGTACTTC. This codes for CASSVEPYQETQYF.

This clonotype was picked up many times. The rearrangement joins TRBV28 to TRBJ2-5; the D gene is possibly TRBD2 (5 bases). The CDR3 runs 15 residues. Germline loops: CDR1 MDHEN, CDR2 SYDVKM. V gave up 3 bases and J gave up 3 bases, with 14 bases separating them. CDR3 bases: TGTGCCAGCAGTTTGCCTAGCTCAGGCGAAGAGACCCAGTACTTC. Protein: CASSLPSSGEETQYF. Combining the CDR3 with reference TRBV28 and TRBJ2-5 gives the whole variable domain DVKVTQSSRYLVKRTGEKVFLECVQDMDHENMFWYRQDPGLGLRLIYFSYDVKMKEKGDIPEGYSVSREKKERFSLILESASTNQTSMYLCASSLPSSGEETQYFGPGTRLLVL.

This clonotype was counted at least ten times. The rearrangement uses TRBV5-5 and TRBJ1-2, with TRBD1 as a possible D gene (5 bases). V dropped 0 bases and J dropped 8 bases, with 23 bases sitting between them. CDR1 is SGHKS and CDR2 is YYEKEE in the germline V gene (reference sequence). The length of the CDR3 is 17 residues. The CDR3 here is CASSLDPGSHFKGGYTF. The CDR3, as DNA: TGTGCCAGCAGCTTGGATCCAGGGAGTCATTTTAAAGGGGGCTACACCTTC.

This clonotype showed up many times. This chain joins TRBV29-1 and TRBJ2-1; no clear D. Germline V lookup: CDR1 SQVTM, CDR2 ANQGSEA. Trimming pared 1 base from V and 8 bases from J, leaving 9 bases between. This CDR3 is 12 amino acids long. In DNA, the CDR3 is TGCAGCGTTGAAGGCCTGGCGGATGAGCAGTTCTTC. Protein: CSVEGLADEQFF.

This clonotype was observed at least ten times. The rearrangement links TRBV7-2 to TRBJ2-3; no clear D gene. V lost 1 base, J lost 0 bases, and 5 bases lay in between. Per germline, CDR1 SGHTA and CDR2 FQGNSA. The CDR3 length is 14 residues. CDR3 DNA: TGTGCCAGCAGCTTAGTTAGTAGCACAGATACGCAGTATTTT. This sequence encodes CASSLVSSTDTQYF.

This clonotype was seen only a few times. The chain joins TRBV15 to TRBJ2-1; D unclear. Germline V gene sequence: CDR1 LNHNV, CDR2 YYDKDF (reference sequence). This CDR3 has 14 residues. Trimming stripped 0 bases from V and 3 bases from J, with 6 bases between. This CDR3 reads CATSRDLVYNEQFF. CDR3 in DNA: TGTGCCACCAGCAGAGATCTTGTCTACAATGAGCAGTTCTTC.

This chain joins TRBV12-3 or TRBV12-4 and TRBJ1-2; D is possibly TRBD1 (5 bases). The V and J ends lost 5 bases and 4 bases respectively, with 17 bases between them. The CDR3 runs to 15 residues. As DNA, the CDR3 is TGTGCCAGCAGTCCACTCGTGGGGGGGTCCTATGGCTACACCTTC. Protein product: CASSPLVGGSYGYTF.

CDR3 in amino acids: CASSPGRTGHTGELFF. CDR3 DNA sequence: TGTGCCAGCTCACCGGGTCGGACAGGACATACCGGGGAGCTGTTTTTT. The chain is built from TRBV18 and TRBJ2-2; 7 bases are a match to TRBD1. The CDR3 covers 16 residues. J gave up 5 bases and V 3 bases, and 9 bases lay outside the gene matches. Germline CDR1 and CDR2: KGHSH and LQKENI. The variable domain in full, completed from reference TRBV18 and TRBJ2-2, reads NAGVMQNPRHLVRRRGQEARLRCSPMKGHSHVYWYRQLPEEGLKFMVYLQKENIIDESGMPKERFSAEFPKEGPSILRIQQVVRGDSAAYFCASSPGRTGHTGELFFGEGSRLTVL.

The table lists this clonotype with many counts. V usage is TRBV28 and J usage is TRBJ1-4; 9 nucleotides line up with TRBD1. The germline V gene encodes CDR1 MDHEN and CDR2 SYDVKM. After removal of 2 bases from V and 5 bases from J, the junction contained 3 bases not matched to a gene. The CDR3 extends over 15 amino acids. The CDR3 nucleotides are TGTGCCAGCAGTTTAGGGGACAGGGCAAATGAAAAACTGTTTTTT. Amino acid sequence: CASSLGDRANEKLFF.

The V call is TRBV7-3, the J call TRBJ2-3; 13 positions agree with TRBD2. Germline V gives CDR1 SGHTA, CDR2 FQGTGA. The J segment lost 4 bases and the V segment lost 5 bases, leaving 3 bases of the junction unmatched. The CDR3 consists of 15 residues. For the CDR3, the DNA is TGTGCCAGCAGCCCACTAGCGGGGGGGTCAGATACGCAGTATTTT. Amino acids: CASSPLAGGSDTQYF.

The rearrangement joins TRBV7-8 to TRBJ2-3; the match to TRBD2 covers 9 bases. There are 15 residues in the CDR3. CDR1 SGHVS and CDR2 FQNEAQ come from the germline V gene. J lost 7 bases, V lost 5 bases, and 10 bases had no gene match. The CDR3 loop reads CASSPSSSSGNTQYF. The DNA for the CDR3 is TGTGCCAGCAGCCCCTCCTCCTCTAGCGGGAATACGCAGTATTTT.